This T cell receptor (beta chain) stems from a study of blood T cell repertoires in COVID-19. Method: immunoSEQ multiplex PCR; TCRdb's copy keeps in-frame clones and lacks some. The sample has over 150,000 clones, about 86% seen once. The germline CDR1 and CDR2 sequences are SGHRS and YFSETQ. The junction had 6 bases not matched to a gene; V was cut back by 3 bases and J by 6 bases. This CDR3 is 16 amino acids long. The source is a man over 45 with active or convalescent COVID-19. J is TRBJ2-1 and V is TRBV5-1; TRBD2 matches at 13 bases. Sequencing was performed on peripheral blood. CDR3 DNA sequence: TGCGCCAGCAGCTGGGGACTAGCGGGACCAACCAATGAGCAGTTCTTC. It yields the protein CASSWGLAGPTNEQFF.